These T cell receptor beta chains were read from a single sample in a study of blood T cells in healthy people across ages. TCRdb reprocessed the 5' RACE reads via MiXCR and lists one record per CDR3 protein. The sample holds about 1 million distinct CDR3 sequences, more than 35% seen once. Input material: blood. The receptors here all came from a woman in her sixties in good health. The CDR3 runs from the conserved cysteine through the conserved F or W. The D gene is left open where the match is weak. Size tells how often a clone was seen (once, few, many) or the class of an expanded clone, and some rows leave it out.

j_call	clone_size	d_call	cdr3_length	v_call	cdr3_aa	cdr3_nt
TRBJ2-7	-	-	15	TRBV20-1	CSARQSGPSAYEQYF	TGCAGTGCCCGACAGAGTGGGCCGTCCGCCTACGAGCAGTACTTC
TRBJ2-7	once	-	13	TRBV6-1	CASCVRESYEQYF	TGTGCCAGCTGTGTCAGGGAGTCCTACGAGCAGTACTTC
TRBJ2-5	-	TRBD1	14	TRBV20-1	CSARAHGQGAGQYF	TGCAGTGCTAGAGCCCATGGACAGGGGGCGGGGCAGTACTTC
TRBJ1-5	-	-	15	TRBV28	CASSSTGNPNQPQHF	TGTGCCAGCAGCTCCACAGGGAATCCCAATCAGCCCCAGCATTTT
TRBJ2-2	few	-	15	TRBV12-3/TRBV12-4	CASSLGRTNTGELFF	TGTGCCAGCAGTTTAGGGCGGACTAACACCGGGGAGCTGTTTTTT
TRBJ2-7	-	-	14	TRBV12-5	CASGLGQGVYEQYF	TGTGCTAGTGGTTTGGGTCAGGGTGTCTACGAGCAGTACTTC
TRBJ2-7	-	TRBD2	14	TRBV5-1	CASSLEGLASEQYF	TGCGCCAGCAGCTTGGAGGGACTAGCTTCCGAGCAGTACTTC
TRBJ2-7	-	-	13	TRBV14	CASSQAPEYEQYF	TGTGCCAGCAGCCAAGCCCCGGAATACGAGCAGTACTTC
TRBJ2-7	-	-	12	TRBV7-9	CASSLVVGAQYF	TGTGCCAGCAGCTTAGTTGTTGGTGCGCAGTACTTC
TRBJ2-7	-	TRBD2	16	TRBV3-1	CASSVGLAGAMNEQYF	TGTGCCAGCAGCGTTGGACTAGCGGGAGCGATGAACGAGCAGTACTTC
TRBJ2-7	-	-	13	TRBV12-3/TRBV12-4	CASSLFEGAEQYF	TGTGCCAGCAGTTTATTCGAAGGGGCCGAGCAGTACTTC
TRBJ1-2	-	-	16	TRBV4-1	CASSQEGRRRNYGYTF	TGCGCCAGCAGCCAAGAAGGTAGAAGGAGGAACTATGGCTACACCTTC
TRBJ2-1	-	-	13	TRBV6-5	CASRLYRDNEQFF	TGTGCCAGCCGACTATACCGCGACAATGAGCAGTTCTTC
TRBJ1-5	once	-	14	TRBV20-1	CSATPWEGQETQHF	TGCAGTGCTACCCCGTGGGAAGGCCAAGAGACCCAGCATTTT
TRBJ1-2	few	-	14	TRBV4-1	CASSQVVTNYGYTF	TGCGCCAGCAGCCAAGTGGTGACTAACTATGGCTACACCTTC
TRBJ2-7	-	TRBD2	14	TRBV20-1	CSARTSGMSYEQYF	TGCAGTGCTAGGACTAGCGGGATGAGTTACGAGCAGTACTTC
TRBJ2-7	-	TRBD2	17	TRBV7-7	CASRAEGLAGVRNEQYF	TGTGCCAGCAGAGCCGAGGGACTAGCGGGAGTGCGGAATGAGCAGTACTTC
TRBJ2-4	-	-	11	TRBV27	CASSLGGSEYF	TGTGCCAGCAGTTTGGGGGGATCGGAGTACTTC
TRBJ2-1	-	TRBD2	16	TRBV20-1	CSARGIASGRYNEQFF	TGCAGTGCTAGGGGAATCGCTAGCGGGAGATACAATGAGCAGTTCTTC
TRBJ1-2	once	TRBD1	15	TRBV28	CASNSQGAGNYGYTF	TGTGCCAGCAACTCACAGGGGGCAGGGAACTATGGCTACACCTTC
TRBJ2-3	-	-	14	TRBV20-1	CSASLTRRGDTQYF	TGCAGTGCCAGTCTTACCCGCAGGGGAGATACGCAGTATTTT
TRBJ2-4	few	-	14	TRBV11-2	CASSIEQGGDIQYF	TGTGCCAGCAGCATCGAACAGGGTGGTGACATTCAGTACTTC
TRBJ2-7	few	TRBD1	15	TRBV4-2	CASSHGTDSSYEQYF	TGTGCCAGCAGCCACGGGACAGATAGCTCCTACGAGCAGTACTTC
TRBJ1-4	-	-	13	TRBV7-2	CASSSARSEKLFF	TGTGCCAGCAGCTCCGCCAGGAGTGAAAAACTGTTTTTT
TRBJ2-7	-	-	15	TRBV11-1	CASSPSQGSSYEQYF	TGTGCCAGCAGCCCGAGCCAGGGGTCCTCCTACGAGCAGTACTTC
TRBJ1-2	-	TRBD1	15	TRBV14	CASSQDGDSPYGYTF	TGTGCCAGCAGCCAAGATGGGGACAGCCCGTATGGCTACACCTTC
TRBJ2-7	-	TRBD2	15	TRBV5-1	CASSPSGTPGYEQYF	TGCGCCAGCAGCCCCAGCGGGACGCCTGGCTACGAGCAGTACTTC
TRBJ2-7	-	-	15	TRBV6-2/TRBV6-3	CASSYPPGGTYEQYF	TGTGCCAGCAGTTATCCCCCGGGCGGGACCTACGAGCAGTACTTC
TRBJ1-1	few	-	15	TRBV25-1	CASSAPFPRGTEAFF	TGTGCCAGCAGTGCCCCCTTCCCGCGCGGCACTGAAGCTTTCTTT
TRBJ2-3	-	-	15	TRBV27	CASHSPGRSTDTQYF	TGTGCCAGTCACTCTCCGGGACGGAGCACAGATACGCAGTATTTT
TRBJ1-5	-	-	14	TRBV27	CASSAGVSNQPQHF	TGTGCCAGCAGTGCCGGGGTGAGCAATCAGCCCCAGCATTTT
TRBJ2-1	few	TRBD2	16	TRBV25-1	CASSEFRLAGRNEQFF	TGTGCCAGCAGTGAATTCCGGCTAGCGGGACGCAATGAGCAGTTCTTC
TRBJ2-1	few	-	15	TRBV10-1	CASSGGLPQDNEQFF	TGCGCCAGCAGTGGAGGACTACCCCAAGACAATGAGCAGTTCTTC
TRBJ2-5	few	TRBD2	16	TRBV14	CASSRRLAWDPETQYF	TGTGCCAGCAGCCGACGACTAGCTTGGGACCCAGAGACCCAGTACTTC
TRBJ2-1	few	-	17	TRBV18	CASSPILATLGGNEQFF	TGTGCCAGCTCACCCATCCTAGCAACACTGGGCGGGAATGAGCAGTTCTTC
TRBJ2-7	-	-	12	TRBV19	CASSIPYREQYF	TGTGCCAGTAGTATACCCTACAGGGAGCAGTACTTC
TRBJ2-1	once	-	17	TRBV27	CASSLTMTDSSYNEQFF	TGTGCCAGCAGTCTAACAATGACGGATAGCTCCTACAATGAGCAGTTCTTC
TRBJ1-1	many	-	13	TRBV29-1	CSVEPMDGYQAFF	TGCAGCGTTGAACCTATGGACGGATATCAAGCTTTCTTT
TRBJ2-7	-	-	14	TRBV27	CASSPDWPTREQYF	TGTGCCAGCAGTCCGGACTGGCCAACTAGAGAGCAGTACTTC
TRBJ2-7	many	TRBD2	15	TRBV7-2	CASRPRLAGVYEQYF	TGTGCCAGCAGACCCAGACTAGCGGGAGTCTACGAGCAGTACTTC
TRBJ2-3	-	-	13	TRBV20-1	CSASQEGTDTQYF	TGCAGTGCTAGTCAGGAGGGCACAGATACGCAGTATTTT
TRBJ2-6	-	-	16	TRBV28	CASSFQAFSGANVLTF	TGTGCCAGCAGTTTCCAGGCTTTCTCTGGGGCCAACGTCCTGACTTTC
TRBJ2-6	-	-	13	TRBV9	CASTTSRANVLTF	TGTGCCAGCACGACTTCGCGGGCCAACGTCCTGACTTTC
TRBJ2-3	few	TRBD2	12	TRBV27	CAIGLAADTQYF	TGTGCCATCGGTCTAGCGGCAGATACGCAGTATTTT
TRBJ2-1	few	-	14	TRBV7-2	CASSFGAGNNEQFF	TGTGCCAGCAGCTTTGGGGCAGGGAACAATGAGCAGTTCTTC
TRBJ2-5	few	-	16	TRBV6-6	CASRVGSGSWLETQYF	TGTGCCAGCAGAGTAGGAAGCGGCTCATGGTTGGAGACCCAGTACTTC